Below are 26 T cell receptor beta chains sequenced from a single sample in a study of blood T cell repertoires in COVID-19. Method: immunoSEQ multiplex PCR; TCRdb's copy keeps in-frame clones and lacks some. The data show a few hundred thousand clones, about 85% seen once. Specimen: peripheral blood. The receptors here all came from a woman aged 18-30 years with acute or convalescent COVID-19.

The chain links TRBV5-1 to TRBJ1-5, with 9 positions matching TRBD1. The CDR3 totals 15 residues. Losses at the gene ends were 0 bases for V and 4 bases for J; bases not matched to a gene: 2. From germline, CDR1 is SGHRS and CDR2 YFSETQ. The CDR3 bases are TGCGCCAGCAGCTTGGAACAGGGGGCGAATCAGCCCCAGCATTTT. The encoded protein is CASSLEQGANQPQHF.

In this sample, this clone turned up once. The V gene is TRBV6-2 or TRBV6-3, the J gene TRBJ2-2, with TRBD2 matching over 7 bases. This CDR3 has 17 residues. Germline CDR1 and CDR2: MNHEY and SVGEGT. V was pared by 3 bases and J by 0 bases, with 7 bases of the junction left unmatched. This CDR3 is CASSYPAGTTNTGELFF. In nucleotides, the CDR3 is TGTGCCAGCAGTTATCCTGCCGGGACTACGAACACCGGGGAGCTGTTTTTT.

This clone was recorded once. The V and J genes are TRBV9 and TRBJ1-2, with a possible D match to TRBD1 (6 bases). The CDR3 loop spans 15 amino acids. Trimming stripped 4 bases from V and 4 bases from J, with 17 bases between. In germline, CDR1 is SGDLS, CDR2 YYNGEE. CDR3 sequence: CASSPSTPRGYGYTF. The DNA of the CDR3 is TGTGCCAGCAGCCCAAGCACCCCCAGGGGCTATGGCTACACCTTC. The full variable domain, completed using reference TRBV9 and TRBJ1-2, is DSGVTQTPKHLITATGQRVTLRCSPRSGDLSVYWYQQSLDQGLQFLIQYYNGEERAKGNILERFSAQQFPDLHSELNLSSLELGDSALYFCASSPSTPRGYGYTFGSGTRLTVV.

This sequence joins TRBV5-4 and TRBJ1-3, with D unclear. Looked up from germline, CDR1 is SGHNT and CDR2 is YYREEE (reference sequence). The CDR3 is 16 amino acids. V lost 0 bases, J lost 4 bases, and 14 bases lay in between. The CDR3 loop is CASSLVADRSGNTIYF. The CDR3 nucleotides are TGTGCCAGCAGCTTGGTTGCGGATAGGTCAGGAAACACCATATATTTT.

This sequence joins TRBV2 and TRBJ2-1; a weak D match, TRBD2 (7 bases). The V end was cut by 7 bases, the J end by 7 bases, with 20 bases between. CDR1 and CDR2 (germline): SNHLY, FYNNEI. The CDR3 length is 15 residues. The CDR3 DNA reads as TGTGCCAGCACGGGGGGCGAGGTTTTGTTAAATGAGCAGTTCTTC. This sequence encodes CASTGGEVLLNEQFF.

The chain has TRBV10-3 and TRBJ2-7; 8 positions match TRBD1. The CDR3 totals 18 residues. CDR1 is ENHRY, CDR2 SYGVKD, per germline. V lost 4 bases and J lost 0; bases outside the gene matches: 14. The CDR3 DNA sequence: TGTGCCATCAGTGGACCCTCGGCCCGGACAGGGAGCTCCTACGAGCAGTACTTC. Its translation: CAISGPSARTGSSYEQYF.

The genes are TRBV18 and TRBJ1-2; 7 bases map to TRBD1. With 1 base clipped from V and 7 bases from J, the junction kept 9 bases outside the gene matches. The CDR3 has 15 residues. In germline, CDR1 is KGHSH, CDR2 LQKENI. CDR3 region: CASSPQGADQGGYTF. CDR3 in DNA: TGTGCCAGCTCACCACAGGGGGCGGATCAGGGTGGCTACACCTTC.

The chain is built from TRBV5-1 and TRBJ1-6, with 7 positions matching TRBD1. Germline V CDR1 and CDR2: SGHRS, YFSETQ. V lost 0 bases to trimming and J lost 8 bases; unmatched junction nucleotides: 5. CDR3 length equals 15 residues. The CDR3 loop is CASSLERQGDSPLHF. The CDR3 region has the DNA TGCGCCAGCAGCTTGGAGCGGCAGGGGGATTCACCCCTCCACTTT.

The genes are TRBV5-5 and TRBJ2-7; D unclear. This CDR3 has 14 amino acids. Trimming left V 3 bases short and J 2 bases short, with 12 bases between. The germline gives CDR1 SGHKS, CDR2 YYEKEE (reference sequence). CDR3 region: CASSSLSEAYEQYF. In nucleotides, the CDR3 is TGTGCCAGCAGCTCCCTGTCAGAGGCCTACGAGCAGTACTTC.

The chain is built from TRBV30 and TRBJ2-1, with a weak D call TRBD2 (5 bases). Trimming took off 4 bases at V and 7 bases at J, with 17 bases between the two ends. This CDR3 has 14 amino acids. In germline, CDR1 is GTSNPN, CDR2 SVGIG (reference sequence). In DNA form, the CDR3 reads TGTGCCTGGAATGTTATGGACTCTGGAAATGAGCAGTTCTTC. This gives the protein CAWNVMDSGNEQFF.

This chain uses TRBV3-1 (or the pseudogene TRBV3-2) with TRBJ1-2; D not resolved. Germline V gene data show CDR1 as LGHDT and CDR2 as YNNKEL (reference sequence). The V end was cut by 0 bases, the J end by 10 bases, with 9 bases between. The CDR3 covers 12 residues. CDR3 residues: CASSQDWEDYTF. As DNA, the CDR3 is TGTGCCAGCAGCCAAGATTGGGAGGACTACACCTTC.

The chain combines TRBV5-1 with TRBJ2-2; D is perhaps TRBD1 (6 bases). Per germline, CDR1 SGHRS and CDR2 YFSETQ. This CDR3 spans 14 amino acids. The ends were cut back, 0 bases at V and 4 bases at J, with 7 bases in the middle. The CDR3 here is CASSLVGGTGELFF. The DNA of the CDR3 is TGCGCCAGCAGCTTGGTAGGGGGCACCGGGGAGCTGTTTTTT.

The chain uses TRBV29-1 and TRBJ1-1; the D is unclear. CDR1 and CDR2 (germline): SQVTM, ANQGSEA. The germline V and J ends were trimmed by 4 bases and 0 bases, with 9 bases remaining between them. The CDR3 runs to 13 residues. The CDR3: CSVAGILNTEAFF. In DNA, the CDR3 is TGCAGCGTTGCGGGGATACTGAACACTGAAGCTTTCTTT.

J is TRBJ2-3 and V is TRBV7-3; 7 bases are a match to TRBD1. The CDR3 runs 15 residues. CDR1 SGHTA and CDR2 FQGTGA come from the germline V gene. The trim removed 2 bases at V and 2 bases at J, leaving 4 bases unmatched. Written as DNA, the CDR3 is TGTGCCAGCAGCTTAGACGGACAGGTCACAGATACGCAGTATTTT. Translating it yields CASSLDGQVTDTQYF.

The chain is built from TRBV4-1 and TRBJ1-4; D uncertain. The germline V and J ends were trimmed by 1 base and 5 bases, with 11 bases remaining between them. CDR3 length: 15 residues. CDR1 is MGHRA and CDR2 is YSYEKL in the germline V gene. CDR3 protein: CASSQGPPSNEKLFF. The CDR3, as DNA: TGCGCCAGCAGCCAAGGGCCGCCCTCCAATGAAAAACTGTTTTTT.

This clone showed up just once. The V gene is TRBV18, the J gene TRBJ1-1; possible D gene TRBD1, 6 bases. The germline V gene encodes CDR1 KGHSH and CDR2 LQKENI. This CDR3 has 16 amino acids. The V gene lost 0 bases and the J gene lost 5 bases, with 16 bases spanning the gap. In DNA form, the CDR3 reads TGTGCCAGCTCACCACCGAGGAAAGGGGGTAGAACTGAAGCTTTCTTT. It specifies CASSPPRKGGRTEAFF.

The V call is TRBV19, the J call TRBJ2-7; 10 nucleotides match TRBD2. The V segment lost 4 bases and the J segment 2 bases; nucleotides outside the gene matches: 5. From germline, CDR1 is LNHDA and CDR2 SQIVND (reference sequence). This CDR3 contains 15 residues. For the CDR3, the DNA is TGTGCCAGTAGTAGATGGACTAGCGGAGCCTACGAGCAGTACTTC. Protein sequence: CASSRWTSGAYEQYF. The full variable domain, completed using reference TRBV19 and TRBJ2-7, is DGGITQSPKYLFRKEGQNVTLSCEQNLNHDAMYWYRQDPGQGLRLIYYSQIVNDFQKGDIAEGYSVSREKKESFPLTVTSAQKNPTAFYLCASSRWTSGAYEQYFGPGTRLTVT.

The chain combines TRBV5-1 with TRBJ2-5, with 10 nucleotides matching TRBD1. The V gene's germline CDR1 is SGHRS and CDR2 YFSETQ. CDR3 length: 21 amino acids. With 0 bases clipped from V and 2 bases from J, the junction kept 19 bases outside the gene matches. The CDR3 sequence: CASSLAGGRDRGPSRQETQYF. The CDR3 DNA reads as TGCGCCAGCAGCTTGGCCGGGGGTAGGGACAGGGGTCCGTCGCGTCAAGAGACCCAGTACTTC.

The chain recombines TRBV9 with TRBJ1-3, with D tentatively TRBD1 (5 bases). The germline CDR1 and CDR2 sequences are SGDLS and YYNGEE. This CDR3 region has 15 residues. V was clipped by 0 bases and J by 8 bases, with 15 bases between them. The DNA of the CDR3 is TGTGCCAGCAGCGTAGAGGCAGGGAGGAGGGACACCATATATTTT. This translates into CASSVEAGRRDTIYF.

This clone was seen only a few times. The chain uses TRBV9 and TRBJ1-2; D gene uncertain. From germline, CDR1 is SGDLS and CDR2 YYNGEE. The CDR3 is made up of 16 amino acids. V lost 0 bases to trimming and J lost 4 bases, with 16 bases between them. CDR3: CASSVVLPDIGYGYTF. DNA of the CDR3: TGTGCCAGCAGCGTAGTCCTCCCTGACATTGGCTATGGCTACACCTTC. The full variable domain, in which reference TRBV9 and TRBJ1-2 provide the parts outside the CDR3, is DSGVTQTPKHLITATGQRVTLRCSPRSGDLSVYWYQQSLDQGLQFLIQYYNGEERAKGNILERFSAQQFPDLHSELNLSSLELGDSALYFCASSVVLPDIGYGYTFGSGTRLTVV.

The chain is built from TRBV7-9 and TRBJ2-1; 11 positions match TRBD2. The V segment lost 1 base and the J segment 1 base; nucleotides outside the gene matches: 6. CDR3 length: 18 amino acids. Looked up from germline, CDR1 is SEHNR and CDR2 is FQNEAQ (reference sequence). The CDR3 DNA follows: TGTGCCAGCAGCTTAGTGAAGCTAGCGGGAGGTTCCTACAATGAGCAGTTCTTC. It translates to CASSLVKLAGGSYNEQFF.

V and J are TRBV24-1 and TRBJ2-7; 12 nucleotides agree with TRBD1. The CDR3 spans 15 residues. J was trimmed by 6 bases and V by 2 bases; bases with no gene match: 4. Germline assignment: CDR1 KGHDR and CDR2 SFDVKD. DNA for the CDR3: TGTGCCACCAGTGATTCTGGGACAGGGGGCGTCGAGCAGTACTTC. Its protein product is CATSDSGTGGVEQYF.

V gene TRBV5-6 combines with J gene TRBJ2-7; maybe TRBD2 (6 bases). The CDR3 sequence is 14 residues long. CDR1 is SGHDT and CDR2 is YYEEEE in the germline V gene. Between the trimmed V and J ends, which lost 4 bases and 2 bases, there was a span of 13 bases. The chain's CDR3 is CASSGDLIAYEQYF. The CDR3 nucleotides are TGTGCCAGCAGCGGGGACTTAATCGCCTACGAGCAGTACTTC. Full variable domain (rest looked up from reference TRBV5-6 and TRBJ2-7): DAGVTQSPTHLIKTRGQQVTLRCSPKSGHDTVSWYQQALGQGPQFIFQYYEEEERQRGNFPDRFSGHQFPNYSSELNVNALLLGDSALYLCASSGDLIAYEQYFGPGTRLTVT.

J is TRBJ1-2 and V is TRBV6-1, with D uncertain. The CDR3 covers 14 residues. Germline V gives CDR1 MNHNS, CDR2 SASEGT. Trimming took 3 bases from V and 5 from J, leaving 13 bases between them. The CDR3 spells CASSEGGNYYGYTF. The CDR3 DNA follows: TGTGCCAGCAGTGAGGGAGGAAACTATTATGGCTACACCTTC.

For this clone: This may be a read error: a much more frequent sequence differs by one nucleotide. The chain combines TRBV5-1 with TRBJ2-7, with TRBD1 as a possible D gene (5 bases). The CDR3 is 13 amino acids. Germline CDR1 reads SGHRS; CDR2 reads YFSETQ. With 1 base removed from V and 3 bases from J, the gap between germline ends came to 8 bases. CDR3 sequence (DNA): TGCGCCAGCAGCTTGCCAGGGAACTACGAGCAGTACTTC. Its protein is CASSLPGNYEQYF.

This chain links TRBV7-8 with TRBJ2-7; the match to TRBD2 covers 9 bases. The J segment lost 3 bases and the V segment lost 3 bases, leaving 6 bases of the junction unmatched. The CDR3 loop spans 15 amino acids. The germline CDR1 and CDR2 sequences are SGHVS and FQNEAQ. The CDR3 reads CASSFLAGELYEQYF. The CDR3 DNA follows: TGTGCCAGCAGCTTTTTAGCGGGAGAACTCTACGAGCAGTACTTC. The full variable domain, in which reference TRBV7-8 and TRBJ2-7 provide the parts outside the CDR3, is GAGVSQSPRYKVAKRGQDVALRCDPISGHVSLFWYQQALGQGPEFLTYFQNEAQLDKSGLPSDRFFAERPEGSVSTLKIQRTQQEDSAVYLCASSFLAGELYEQYFGPGTRLTVT.